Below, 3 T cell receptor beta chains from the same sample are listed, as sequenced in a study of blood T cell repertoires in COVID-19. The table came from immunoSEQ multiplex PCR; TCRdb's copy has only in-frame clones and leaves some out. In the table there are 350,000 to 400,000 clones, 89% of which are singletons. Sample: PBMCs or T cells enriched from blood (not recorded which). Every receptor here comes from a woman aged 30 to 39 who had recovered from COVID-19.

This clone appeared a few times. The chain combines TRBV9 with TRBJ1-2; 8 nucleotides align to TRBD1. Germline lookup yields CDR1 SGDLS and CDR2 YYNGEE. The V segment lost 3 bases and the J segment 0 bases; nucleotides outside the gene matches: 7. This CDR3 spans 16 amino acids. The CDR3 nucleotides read TGTGCCAGCAGCGCGCCATCACAGGGGGCTAACTATGGCTACACCTTC. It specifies CASSAPSQGANYGYTF.

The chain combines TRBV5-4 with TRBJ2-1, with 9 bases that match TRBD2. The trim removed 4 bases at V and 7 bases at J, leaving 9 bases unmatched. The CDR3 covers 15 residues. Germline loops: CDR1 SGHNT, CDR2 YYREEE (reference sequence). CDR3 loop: CASSPGLAQFNEQFF. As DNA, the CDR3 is TGTGCCAGCAGCCCCGGACTAGCGCAATTTAATGAGCAGTTCTTC.

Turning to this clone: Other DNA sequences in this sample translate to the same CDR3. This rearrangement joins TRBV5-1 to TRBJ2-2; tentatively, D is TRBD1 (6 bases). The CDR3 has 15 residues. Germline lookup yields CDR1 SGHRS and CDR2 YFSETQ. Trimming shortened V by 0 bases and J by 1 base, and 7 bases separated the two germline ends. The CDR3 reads CASSLAQGNTGELFF. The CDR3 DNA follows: TGCGCCAGCAGCTTGGCACAGGGGAACACCGGGGAGCTGTTTTTT.